This TCR beta chain derives from a study of breast tumors, draining lymph nodes, adjacent tissues. The CDR3 is 12 amino acids. Germline-derived CDR1 and CDR2 are SGHDN and FVKESK. V lost 0 bases and J 3 bases, leaving 3 bases between the germline ends. TCRdb fed the multiplex PCR reads into MiXCR, producing one record per CDR3 protein. The repertoire holds 150,000 to 200,000 distinct CDR3 sequences, with 30% to 35% as singletons. The lymph nodes were axillary draining lymph nodes from breast cancer patients. The clonotype was recovered from a female donor with breast cancer. Some clones in this sample may be carry-over from other donors' samples. The material sequenced was axillary lymph node tissue. The rearrangement joins TRBV14 to TRBJ2-7; D uncertain. The CDR3 DNA follows: TGTGCCAGCAGCCAAGATGGCTACGAGCAGTACTTC. It translates to CASSQDGYEQYF.